This TCR beta chain was sequenced in a study of regulatory T cells in long-lasting Graves disease. General study points: TCR diversity in persistent Graves' patients was below that of newly diagnosed ones.

Trimming took off 4 bases at V and 4 bases at J, with 12 bases between the two ends. The CDR3 sequence is 14 residues long. This clonotype showed up many times. As yet, its antigen is unknown. Investigators prepared the TCR beta libraries by applying iRepertoire HTBI primers and Arm-PCR of CDR3 regions. Via MiXCR, TCRdb re-called the multiplex PCR reads, giving one row per CDR3 protein. The profile covers hundreds of thousands of distinct CDR3 sequences, with approximately 15% appearing a single time and over 7.5% taken by the ten largest. Time point denoted: newly diagnosed GD, antithyroid drugs for less than 3 months. Researchers made the TCR library from RNA that was extracted from PBMCs. These data also featured in a second study, about T cells in Graves' hyperthyroidism and ophthalmopathy. Per that study: In patients aged 18 to 65, hyperthyroidism was newly diagnosed, with duration under 2 months. Patients were excluded because of uncontrolled infection, other autoimmune disease, pregnancy or lactation. In the blood, most expanded thyroid clonotypes above 0.001 appeared as well.

Material: peripheral blood mononuclear cells (PBMCs), obtained at new diagnosis, from a patient treated with antithyroid drugs. V gene TRBV12-3 or TRBV12-4 combines with J gene TRBJ2-3; tentative D call: TRBD2 (6 bases). This sequence was found in a man aged 25 to 40 with Graves disease. CDR3 loop: CASSSTGVSDTQYF. Here the CDR3 DNA reads TGTGCCAGCAGTTCGACGGGAGTTTCAGATACGCAGTATTTT.